This TCR beta chain is from a study of blood T cell repertoires in COVID-19 (dated by TCRdb to 2018 to 2020). Background on the whole study: Samples from collaborators originated in the United States, Italy and Spain and spanned both the acute and convalescent phases of COVID-19. The prospective study material was composed of cDNA or gDNA derived from T cells, B-cell-depleted T cells, or PBMCs. Deeply sampled blood TCRbeta repertoires from subjects exposed to, actively infected with, or recovered from COVID-19 were included in the dataset. The repertoires were released in a freely available public database meant as a resource for research on the immune response to SARS-CoV-2. Samples were obtained from the ongoing ImmuneRACE study (first 160 participants) and from roughly 1,300 subjects provided by 6 global collaborators. A de-identified subject ID, COVID-19 status, age in years and sex were almost always included in the sample metadata. Where HLA class I and class II types were available, the types were taken from metadata supplied by the sample provider, not from assay-based typing. The paper as a whole reports these results and caveats: How much clinical and demographic metadata was included differed by source and by participant, and the metadata was provided uncurated.

At one collaborating source in Seattle, patients were enrolled during active infection and were followed longitudinally through the course of disease. Collaborating institutions collected whole blood in K2EDTA tubes following their own protocols. Collaborator samples were shipped for TCRbeta analysis as frozen whole blood, isolated PBMCs, or DNA extracted from either sample type. TCRbeta CDR3 regions were amplified from genomic DNA by means of the immunoSEQ Assay, a bias-controlled multiplex PCR. The study's own analysis went as follows. The number of nucleated cells in each sample was estimated from the amplification of reference gene primers within the assay. Sequence reads were collapsed and filtered to measure the absolute abundance of every unique TCRbeta CDR3 rearrangement. For each sample, productive Simpson clonality was calculated by taking the square root of Simpson's diversity index across productive rearrangements. The source is immuneACCESS, and TCRdb retained only in-frame sequences with V and J called. Part of the clones is not carried over; for the studies checked, unresolved V genes explain less than half of this, and the remainder is unexplained. For V, J and clone size, that table is used; D and trimming come from the DNA. The sample contains over 150,000 clones, approximately 90% of them found a single time. The ten largest clones represent roughly a sixth of the sample.

Concerning this clone itself: No antigen is known for it. Base qualities are not at hand, and no much larger clone is one base apart.

From the cysteine up to the phenylalanine, the CDR3 has a length of 14 residues. Of all the DNA, just the CDR3 is kept, 42 bases in frame from base 1. The germline V gene gives CDR1 as SGHVS and CDR2 as FQNEAQ. A distance of 11 bases separates the germline ends of V and J, which lose 2 bases and 4 bases respectively. Rearrangement joined TRBV7-8 to TRBJ1-2; the D gene is not confidently resolved. The origin of this receptor is a man over 45 with COVID-19, enrolled during active disease. Sequenced: peripheral blood. The DNA sequence is as follows: TGTGCCAGCAGCTTATCCGGGGTTGGCTATGGCTACACCTTC. This codes for CASSLSGVGYGYTF.